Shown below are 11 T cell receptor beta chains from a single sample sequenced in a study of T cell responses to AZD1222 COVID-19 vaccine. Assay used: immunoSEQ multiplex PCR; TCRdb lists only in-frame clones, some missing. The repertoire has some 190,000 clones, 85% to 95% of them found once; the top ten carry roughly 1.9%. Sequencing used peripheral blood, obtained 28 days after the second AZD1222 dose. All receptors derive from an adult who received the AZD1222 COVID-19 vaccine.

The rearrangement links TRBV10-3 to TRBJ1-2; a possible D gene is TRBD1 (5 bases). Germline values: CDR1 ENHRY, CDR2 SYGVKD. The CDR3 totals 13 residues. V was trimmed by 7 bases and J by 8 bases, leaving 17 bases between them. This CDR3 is CAITMGRGDGYTF. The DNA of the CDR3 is TGTGCCATCACCATGGGACGGGGGGACGGCTACACCTTC.

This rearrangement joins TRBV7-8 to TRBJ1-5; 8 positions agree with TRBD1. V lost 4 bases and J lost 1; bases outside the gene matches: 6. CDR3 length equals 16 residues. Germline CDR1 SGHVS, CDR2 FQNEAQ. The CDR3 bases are TGTGCCAGCAGCTCCTGGACAGGGACGAGCAATCAGCCCCAGCATTTT. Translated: CASSSWTGTSNQPQHF. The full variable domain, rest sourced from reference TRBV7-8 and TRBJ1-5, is GAGVSQSPRYKVAKRGQDVALRCDPISGHVSLFWYQQALGQGPEFLTYFQNEAQLDKSGLPSDRFFAERPEGSVSTLKIQRTQQEDSAVYLCASSSWTGTSNQPQHFGDGTRLSIL.

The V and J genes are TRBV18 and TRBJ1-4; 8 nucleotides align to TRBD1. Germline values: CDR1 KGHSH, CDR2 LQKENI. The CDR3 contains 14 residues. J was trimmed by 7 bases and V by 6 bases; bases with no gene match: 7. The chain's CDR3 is CASSSAGTGEKLFF. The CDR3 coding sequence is TGTGCCAGCTCGTCAGCAGGGACAGGTGAAAAACTGTTTTTT.

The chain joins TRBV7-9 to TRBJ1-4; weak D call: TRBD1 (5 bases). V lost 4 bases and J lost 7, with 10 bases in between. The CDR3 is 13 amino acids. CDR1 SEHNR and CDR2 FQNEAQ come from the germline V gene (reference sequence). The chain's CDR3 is CASSSPGREKLFF. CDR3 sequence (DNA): TGTGCCAGCAGCTCGCCGGGGCGTGAAAAACTGTTTTTT.

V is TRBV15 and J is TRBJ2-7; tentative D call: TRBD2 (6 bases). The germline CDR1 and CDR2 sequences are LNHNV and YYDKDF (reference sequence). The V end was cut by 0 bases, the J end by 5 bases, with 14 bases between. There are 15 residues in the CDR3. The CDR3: CATSRDTTSFHEQYF. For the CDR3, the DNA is TGTGCCACCAGCAGAGATACGACTAGTTTCCACGAGCAGTACTTC. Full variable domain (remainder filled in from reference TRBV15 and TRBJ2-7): DAMVIQNPRYQVTQFGKPVTLSCSQTLNHNVMYWYQQKSSQAPKLLFHYYDKDFNNEADTPDNFQSRRPNTSFCFLDIRSPGLGDTAMYLCATSRDTTSFHEQYFGPGTRLTVT.

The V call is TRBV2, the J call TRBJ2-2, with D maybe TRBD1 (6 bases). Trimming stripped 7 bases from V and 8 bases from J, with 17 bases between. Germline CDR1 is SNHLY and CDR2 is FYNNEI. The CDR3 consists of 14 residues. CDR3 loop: CASKATGKGGELFF. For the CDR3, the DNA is TGTGCCAGCAAGGCTACAGGGAAGGGGGGGGAGCTGTTTTTT.

The CDR3 here is CATKRTGASYEQYF. CDR3 DNA: TGTGCCACGAAACGGACAGGGGCTTCCTACGAGCAGTACTTC. The J gene is TRBJ2-7, the V gene TRBV7-8, with 9 bases identical to TRBD1. With V trimmed by 10 bases and J by 1 base, 8 bases remained unmatched. Per the germline V gene, CDR1 is SGHVS and CDR2 is FQNEAQ. The length of the CDR3 is 14 residues.

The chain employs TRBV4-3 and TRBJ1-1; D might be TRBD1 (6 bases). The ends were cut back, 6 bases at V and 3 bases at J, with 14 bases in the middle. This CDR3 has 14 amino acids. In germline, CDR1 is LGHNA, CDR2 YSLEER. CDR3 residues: CASSQQGLDTEAFF. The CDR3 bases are TGCGCCAGCAGTCAACAGGGATTGGACACTGAAGCTTTCTTT.

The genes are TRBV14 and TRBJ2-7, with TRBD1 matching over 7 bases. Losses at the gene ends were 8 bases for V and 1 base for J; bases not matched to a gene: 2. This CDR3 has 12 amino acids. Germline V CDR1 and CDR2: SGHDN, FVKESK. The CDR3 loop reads CASRGQSYEQYF. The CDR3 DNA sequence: TGTGCCAGCCGGGGACAGTCCTACGAGCAGTACTTC.

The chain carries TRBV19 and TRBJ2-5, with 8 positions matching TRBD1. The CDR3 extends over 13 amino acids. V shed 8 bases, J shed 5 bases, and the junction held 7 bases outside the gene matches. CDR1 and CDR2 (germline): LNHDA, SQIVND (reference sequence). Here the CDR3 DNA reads TGTGCCAGTGGACAGGGCAGAGAGGAGACCCAGTACTTC. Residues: CASGQGREETQYF.

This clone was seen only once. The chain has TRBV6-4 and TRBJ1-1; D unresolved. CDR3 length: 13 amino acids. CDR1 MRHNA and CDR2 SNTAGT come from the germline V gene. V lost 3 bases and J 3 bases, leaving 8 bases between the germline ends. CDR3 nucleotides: TGTGCCAGCAGTGAAGGACGGGACACTGAAGCTTTCTTT. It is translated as CASSEGRDTEAFF.